This TCR beta chain came from a study of early stage breast cancer tumors (dated 2017 in TCRdb). Background for the entire study: Of the roughly 16 invasive breast tumors, about a dozen were found to be estrogen receptor-positive, progesterone receptor-positive and HER2-negative. Of the approximately 12 ER+/PR+/HER2- tumors, eight were classified as invasive ductal carcinomas and four as invasive lobular carcinomas. A total of about 2.9 million templates, representing some 1,000,000 unique clonotypes, were detected across all samples. On average, each sample had around 10-fold read coverage. The study at large found these results: The small cohort size prevented analysis by tumor subtype. Enriched TCRB sequences shared across patients were mostly commonly generated sequences, unlikely to play an important role in the tumor microenvironment. Repertoires from blood and normal breast were more alike than repertoires from blood and tumor, and in about 90% of the 16 patients, comparing each tissue with blood separated tumor from normal. Chain pairing and functional markers such as CD4, CD8 and FOXP3 were not captured by bulk genomic DNA sequencing of unsorted cells. Tumors showed about 2.5-fold higher T cell density and higher clonality than adjacent normal breast tissue.

The study profiled bulk TCR beta-chain repertoires in matched peripheral blood, tumor and adjacent normal breast tissue taken from around 15 patients with early-stage breast cancer. Before surgery, roughly 4.5-10 mL of whole blood was collected in EDTA tubes and processed within 2 hours. Ficoll-Paque centrifugation in SepMate-50 tubes was used to isolate peripheral blood mononuclear cells. PBMCs were cryopreserved in aliquots of roughly 1.8 to 4.5 million cells in roughly 90% FBS with about 10% DMSO and kept in liquid nitrogen. Genomic DNA was extracted with the Qiagen AllPrep DNA/RNA Mini kit. Two independent genomic DNA replicates were amplified for each sample, with around 0.5 ug used for blood and approximately 1.5 ug for tumor or normal breast. TCRB sequencing of genomic DNA was carried out with the ImmunoSeq Intro kit according to the manufacturer's instructions. For absolute quantification, the approximately 29-cycle multiplex PCR included proprietary primers along with spike-in control sequences. Single-end 150-bp reads were used to sequence an 87-bp fragment covering the CDR3 and the flanking V and J genes. Seven samples, each with two replicates, were multiplexed per lane of an Illumina MiSeq using version 3.0 chemistry. The authors processed their data as follows. Raw data were processed with the vendor's proprietary pipeline, and both replicates were merged into a single result per sample. To define clonotypes, the study grouped productive rearrangements that shared the V-gene family, CDR3 amino acid sequence and J-gene segment. Clonality was calculated as 1 minus the normalized Shannon entropy (Pielou evenness) of TCRB abundances. To estimate T cell density, the total number of templates was divided by the number of input cells, which was inferred from the amount of DNA input. Total repertoire diversity and clonality were estimated with Recon using default parameters. Tumor-enriched clonotypes were defined as having over 0.1% abundance in tumor and at least 32-fold higher abundance than in normal breast. What TCRdb holds here is the immuneACCESS table cut down to in-frame rearrangements. Part of the clones is not present; checked against another copy, under half of the missing clones reflect an unresolved V gene, and the others are unexplained. The V and J calls and the clone size are those of that table, but D and trimming were determined from the DNA. For this sample the table gives more than 65,000 clones, of which over 80% were detected only once. The biggest ten clones account for 4% to 5% of the sample.

A word on this clone: Its antigen remains unidentified. Qualities for individual bases were not recorded, and no much larger clone is one base off.

Reading the germline V gene (reference sequence) gives CDR1 SGHKS and CDR2 YYEKEE. V lost 6 bases and J lost 3 bases; the stretch between them is 19 bases long. Measured from the cysteine to the phenylalanine, the CDR3 is 15 residues long. The DNA shown is the 45-base CDR3, in frame from base 1. The chain couples TRBV5-5 to TRBJ2-7; TRBD1 is perhaps the D gene, given 6 matching bases. What was sequenced was blood. The sequence derives from a middle-aged person with breast cancer. The DNA sequence is as follows: TGTGCCAGCACAACCGGCAGGACAGACAACTACGAGCAGTACTTC. Its translation is CASTTGRTDNYEQYF.